These 24 T cell receptor beta chains originate from one sample sequenced in a study of blood T cell repertoires in COVID-19. Repertoires were generated with immunoSEQ multiplex PCR, while TCRdb's copy carries only in-frame clones and drops some. The table lists some 400,000 clones, about 89% of them singletons. Sample: PBMCs or T cells enriched from blood (not recorded which). Every receptor here comes from a man aged 25 to 40 who had recovered from COVID-19.

This chain links TRBV5-4 with TRBJ1-2; 12 positions agree with TRBD1. The CDR3 extends over 16 amino acids. Germline V lookup: CDR1 SGHNT, CDR2 YYREEE (reference sequence). J was trimmed by 7 bases and V by 4 bases; bases with no gene match: 11. The chain's CDR3 is CASSPDGGQGAFGYTF. The CDR3 DNA follows: TGTGCCAGCAGCCCCGATGGGGGACAGGGGGCATTTGGCTACACCTTC.

The chain combines TRBV6-5 with TRBJ2-2; tentative D call: TRBD2 (5 bases). The germline CDR1 and CDR2 sequences are MNHEY and SVGAGI. V was shortened by 5 bases and J by 9 bases, with 10 bases between the two germline ends. This CDR3 is 12 amino acids long. CDR3 amino acids: CASSRTERELFF. CDR3 DNA: TGTGCCAGCAGTCGGACTGAGCGGGAGCTGTTTTTT.

The V call is TRBV13, the J call TRBJ1-5, with 7 positions matching TRBD1. Germline CDR1 is PRHDT and CDR2 is FYEKMQ (reference sequence). The CDR3 is 14 amino acids. V shed 2 bases, J shed 6 bases, and the junction held 4 bases outside the gene matches. The CDR3 is CASSLSTGSQPQHF. The CDR3 coding sequence is TGTGCCAGCAGCTTATCGACAGGGTCTCAGCCCCAGCATTTT. Using reference TRBV13 and TRBJ1-5 for the parts outside the CDR3, the full variable domain is AAGVIQSPRHLIKEKRETATLKCYPIPRHDTVYWYQQGPGQDPQFLISFYEKMQSDKGSIPDRFSAQQFSDYHSELNMSSLELGDSALYFCASSLSTGSQPQHFGDGTRLSIL.

The CDR3 reads CASSQEVRVEAFF. The CDR3 region has the DNA TGCGCCAGCAGCCAAGAAGTCAGGGTAGAAGCTTTCTTT. V usage is TRBV4-3 and J usage is TRBJ1-1, with TRBD1 as a possible D gene (5 bases). The CDR3 loop spans 13 amino acids. Germline values: CDR1 LGHNA, CDR2 YSLEER. V was clipped by 0 bases and J by 8 bases, with 10 bases between them.

This sequence joins TRBV10-2 and TRBJ2-3; D is ambiguous. The CDR3 has 12 residues. The V gene lost 6 bases and the J gene lost 0 bases, with 4 bases spanning the gap. The germline V gene encodes CDR1 WSHSY and CDR2 SAAADI. CDR3 in amino acids: CASSLSTDTQYF. CDR3 bases: TGCGCCAGCAGCCTTAGCACAGATACGCAGTATTTT.

The chain joins TRBV23-1 to TRBJ1-6; no firm D call. TRBV23-1 qualifies as an ORF whose function is uncertain. V lost 7 bases and J 0 bases, leaving 13 bases between the germline ends. The CDR3 sequence is 16 residues long. The CDR3 DNA sequence: TGCGCCAGCACCCAGGTGTTGGGCTCCTATAATTCACCCCTCCACTTT. It specifies CASTQVLGSYNSPLHF.

The chain is built from TRBV7-9 and TRBJ2-7; 9 positions agree with TRBD2. CDR3 size: 15 residues. V lost 3 bases and J lost 6; bases outside the gene matches: 9. CDR1 and CDR2 from the germline V gene are SEHNR and FQNEAQ (reference sequence). CDR3 sequence (DNA): TGTGCCAGCAGCTTTTGGACTGCTAGCGGGGCCGAGCAGTACTTC. Translating it yields CASSFWTASGAEQYF.

CDR3 bases: TGTGCCAGCGTCAGGGGGGAAGGCGAGCAGTACTTC. Translation gives CASVRGEGEQYF. This chain uses TRBV6-5 with TRBJ2-7; TRBD1 is a possible D gene (7 bases). Germline CDR1 is MNHEY and CDR2 is SVGAGI. This CDR3 has 12 residues. Deletions cut 8 bases from V and 6 bases from J, with 14 bases between.

The V gene is TRBV19, the J gene TRBJ2-1; 11 bases match TRBD2. CDR3 size: 15 residues. Germline CDR1 reads LNHDA; CDR2 reads SQIVND (reference sequence). V shed 3 bases, J shed 6 bases, and the junction held 4 bases outside the gene matches. CDR3 sequence reads: CASSISGGALNEQFF. The CDR3 bases are TGTGCCAGTAGTATTAGCGGGGGGGCCCTCAATGAGCAGTTCTTC. The entire variable domain, with the rest obtained from reference TRBV19 and TRBJ2-1, is as follows: DGGITQSPKYLFRKEGQNVTLSCEQNLNHDAMYWYRQDPGQGLRLIYYSQIVNDFQKGDIAEGYSVSREKKESFPLTVTSAQKNPTAFYLCASSISGGALNEQFFGPGTRLTVL.

The rearrangement joins TRBV7-9 to TRBJ2-5; 8 positions match TRBD1. Germline V gene sequence: CDR1 SEHNR, CDR2 FQNEAQ (reference sequence). The V and J ends lost 5 bases and 1 base, in that order; junction bases with no gene match: 6. CDR3 size: 15 residues. CDR3 loop: CASSRTQGAQETQYF. The CDR3 bases are TGTGCCAGCAGCCGAACCCAGGGGGCCCAAGAGACCCAGTACTTC.

The rearrangement joins TRBV4-2 to TRBJ2-7; D is perhaps TRBD1 (5 bases). V dropped 0 bases and J dropped 5 bases, with 20 bases sitting between them. CDR1 LGHNA and CDR2 YNFKEQ come from the germline V gene. This CDR3 comprises 17 residues. The CDR3 DNA is TGTGCCAGCAGCCAAGATAGCAGACAGAACTTCCCCCACGAGCAGTACTTC. Its translation: CASSQDSRQNFPHEQYF.

CDR3: CASSQELNTGNTIYF. CDR3 DNA sequence: TGCGCCAGCAGCCAAGAATTGAACACTGGAAACACCATATATTTT. The chain has TRBV4-3 and TRBJ1-3; D gene uncertain. The ends were cut back, 0 bases at V and 2 bases at J, with 8 bases in the middle. In germline, CDR1 is LGHNA, CDR2 YSLEER. The CDR3 totals 15 residues.

The gene calls are TRBV30 and TRBJ1-2; no clear D gene. Germline loops: CDR1 GTSNPN, CDR2 SVGIG (reference sequence). The V end was cut by 0 bases, the J end by 7 bases, with 9 bases between. CDR3 length equals 12 residues. The CDR3 bases are TGTGCCTGGAGTGTAGGAGGGTTTGGCTACACCTTC. This gives the protein CAWSVGGFGYTF.

The chain couples TRBV3-1 (or the pseudogene TRBV3-2) to TRBJ1-5; D uncertain. From germline, CDR1 is LGHDT and CDR2 YNNKEL (reference sequence). V was pared by 6 bases and J by 4 bases, with 10 bases between. This CDR3 has 13 residues. The CDR3 reads CASRAGSNQPQHF. In nucleotides, the CDR3 is TGTGCCAGCAGGGCGGGTTCTAATCAGCCCCAGCATTTT.

This clone has just a few counts. V usage is TRBV7-6 and J usage is TRBJ1-2, with TRBD1 matching 11 bases. The CDR3 spans 14 residues. Germline CDR1 reads SGHVS; CDR2 reads FNYEAQ. V was pared by 4 bases and J by 8 bases, with 6 bases of the junction left unmatched. The CDR3 sequence is CASSSMGTGGGYTF. The CDR3 nucleotides read TGTGCCAGCAGCTCTATGGGGACAGGGGGAGGCTACACCTTC.

The V and J genes are TRBV18 and TRBJ2-7; tentatively, D is TRBD2 (6 bases). CDR1 and CDR2 from the germline V gene are KGHSH and LQKENI. The germline V and J ends were trimmed by 6 bases and 2 bases, with 14 bases remaining between them. This CDR3 comprises 14 residues. The CDR3 protein is CASSFYGGTYEQYF. The CDR3 nucleotides are TGTGCCAGCTCCTTCTATGGCGGGACCTACGAGCAGTACTTC. Full variable domain (rest looked up from reference TRBV18 and TRBJ2-7): NAGVMQNPRHLVRRRGQEARLRCSPMKGHSHVYWYRQLPEEGLKFMVYLQKENIIDESGMPKERFSAEFPKEGPSILRIQQVVRGDSAAYFCASSFYGGTYEQYFGPGTRLTVT.

The V and J genes are TRBV5-1 and TRBJ2-5; 10 bases are a match to TRBD1. CDR1 is SGHRS and CDR2 is YFSETQ in the germline V gene. V gave up 3 bases and J gave up 0 bases; unmatched junction bases: 5. The CDR3 has 16 amino acids. CDR3 protein: CASSSPTGGNQETQYF. The CDR3 bases are TGCGCCAGCAGCTCCCCGACAGGGGGCAACCAAGAGACCCAGTACTTC.

The chain links TRBV14 to TRBJ1-2; D remains ambiguous. This CDR3 is built from 15 residues. Trimming shortened V by 1 base and J by 4 bases, and 13 bases separated the two germline ends. The germline V gene has CDR1 SGHDN and CDR2 FVKESK. CDR3 loop: CASSQVGSLLYGYTF. Written as DNA, the CDR3 is TGTGCCAGCAGCCAAGTTGGGAGTTTACTCTATGGCTACACCTTC.

This chain connects TRBV27 to TRBJ2-1; D is perhaps TRBD1 (6 bases). The length of the CDR3 is 16 residues. Trimming removed 5 bases from V and 2 bases from J, with 16 bases in between. CDR1 is MNHEY, CDR2 SMNVEV, per germline (reference sequence). The CDR3 nucleotides read TGTGCCAGCAGTCCATATCCAGGGGATCCCTACAATGAGCAGTTCTTC. Protein sequence: CASSPYPGDPYNEQFF.

The sample holds one count of this clone. The chain links TRBV27 to TRBJ1-3; 9 bases are shared with TRBD1. CDR3 size: 17 residues. Germline V gene sequence: CDR1 MNHEY, CDR2 SMNVEV (reference sequence). The V and J ends lost 5 bases and 4 bases, in that order; junction bases with no gene match: 12. The CDR3 DNA sequence: TGTGCCAGCAGTCCTTTCTCCGGGACAGGGATCGGAAACACCATATATTTT. As protein: CASSPFSGTGIGNTIYF.

The rearrangement links TRBV6-2 or TRBV6-3 to TRBJ1-5; the match to TRBD1 covers 9 bases. The CDR3 is made up of 15 amino acids. V dropped 5 bases and J dropped 4; count of bases not matched to a gene: 6. Germline CDR1 reads MNHEY; CDR2 reads SVGEGT. This CDR3 is CASSLGQGLNQPQHF. As DNA, the CDR3 is TGTGCCAGCAGTCTGGGACAGGGACTTAATCAGCCCCAGCATTTT.

The chain couples TRBV9 to TRBJ2-7; a possible D gene is TRBD2 (5 bases). Trimming stripped 4 bases from V and 3 bases from J, with 17 bases between. The CDR3 loop spans 15 amino acids. Germline V gene sequence: CDR1 SGDLS, CDR2 YYNGEE. Here the CDR3 reads CASSPSPYGDYEQYF. The DNA for the CDR3 is TGTGCCAGCAGCCCCTCCCCTTACGGGGACTACGAGCAGTACTTC. The full variable domain, in which reference TRBV9 and TRBJ2-7 provide the parts outside the CDR3, is DSGVTQTPKHLITATGQRVTLRCSPRSGDLSVYWYQQSLDQGLQFLIQYYNGEERAKGNILERFSAQQFPDLHSELNLSSLELGDSALYFCASSPSPYGDYEQYFGPGTRLTVT.

This chain uses TRBV6-6 with TRBJ1-1; possible D gene TRBD1, 6 bases. The germline V gene has CDR1 MNHNY and CDR2 SVGAGI (reference sequence). Trimming removed 5 bases at V and 4 bases at J, with 23 bases between. The CDR3 contains 17 residues. The CDR3 reads CASSPDPYDRLPTEAFF. The CDR3 DNA sequence: TGTGCCAGCAGTCCCGACCCCTACGACAGGCTCCCCACTGAAGCTTTCTTT.

On this clone: Distinct nucleotide sequences in the sample also encode this CDR3. The chain uses TRBV2 and TRBJ1-2, with D tentatively TRBD1 (5 bases). The CDR3 is made up of 12 amino acids. V shed 3 bases and J shed 5 bases, with 7 bases lying between them. CDR1 is SNHLY and CDR2 is FYNNEI in the germline V gene. CDR3 residues: CASSDRAYGYTF. The CDR3 DNA is TGTGCCAGCAGTGACAGGGCGTATGGCTACACCTTC.